This TCR beta chain was documented in a study of blood T cell repertoires in COVID-19. Study-level information: Sites in the United States, Italy and Spain provided acute and convalescent COVID-19 samples. T cells, B-cell-depleted T cells, or PBMCs provided the cDNA or gDNA that served as material.

Participants were aged about 18 to 95 years, lived in 25 or so US areas, and enrolled virtually. Allocation to cohorts depended on clinical history reported by the participants. The trim removed 8 bases at V and 8 bases at J, leaving 7 bases unmatched. CDR1 is SQVTM, CDR2 ANQGSEA, per germline. The CDR3 length is 11 residues. Generated by immunoSEQ multiplex PCR, the TCRdb table keeps only in-frame clones and is missing some. The sample lists around 300,000 clones, roughly nine tenths occurring once. The material sequenced was PBMCs or T cells enriched from blood (not recorded which). The sequence came from a woman aged 18 to 35 who had recovered from COVID-19. V is TRBV29-1 and J is TRBJ1-2, with 8 nucleotides matching TRBD1. The CDR3, as DNA: TGCAGCTGCGGACAGGGAAAGGGCTACACCTTC. Amino acids: CSCGQGKGYTF.